One sample yielded the 4 T cell receptor beta chains listed below, sequenced in a study of beta chain features in type 1 diabetes. Isolated RNA was reverse transcribed in full, so expressed TCRB transcripts were sequenced. The method was immunoSEQ multiplex PCR; TCRdb's version includes in-frame clones alone and lacks a portion of them. The sample holds around 250,000 clones; roughly two thirds are singletons and the top ten take around 0.05%. Specimen: naive CD4+ T cells from blood. The source of these receptors is a man aged 25-40 years in good health.

This chain links TRBV30 with TRBJ1-6; the match to TRBD1 covers 7 bases. In germline, CDR1 is GTSNPN, CDR2 SVGIG (reference sequence). V lost 8 bases, J lost 6 bases, and 4 bases stayed unmatched. This CDR3 is 12 amino acids long. The CDR3 DNA reads as TGTGCCGGGGGACAGCTTAATTCACCCCTCCACTTT. As protein: CAGGQLNSPLHF.

This chain joins TRBV5-4 and TRBJ2-1, with 7 bases that match TRBD2. In germline, CDR1 is SGHNT, CDR2 YYREEE (reference sequence). The CDR3 sequence is 15 residues long. V shed 4 bases, J shed 6 bases, and the junction held 10 bases outside the gene matches. The DNA of the CDR3 is TGTGCCAGCAGCAAGACTAGCCTTACATTCAATGAGCAGTTCTTC. As protein: CASSKTSLTFNEQFF.

The chain recombines TRBV6-6 with TRBJ2-5, with D perhaps TRBD1 or TRBD2 (6 bases each). Germline lookup yields CDR1 MNHNY and CDR2 SVGAGI (reference sequence). The CDR3 contains 13 residues. The germline V and J ends were trimmed by 7 bases and 5 bases, with 14 bases remaining between them. The CDR3 spells CASTRRRGETQYF. In DNA, the CDR3 is TGTGCCAGCACCCGACGGAGGGGGGAGACCCAGTACTTC.

The CDR3 loop reads CASSRWREGQPQHF. In DNA form, the CDR3 reads TGTGCCAGCAGCCGGTGGCGGGAGGGCCAGCCCCAGCATTTT. V gene TRBV5-6 combines with J gene TRBJ1-5; D is undetermined. This CDR3 spans 14 amino acids. Trimming left V 4 bases short and J 7 bases short, with 15 bases between. CDR1 is SGHDT, CDR2 YYEEEE, per germline. Full variable domain (missing parts from reference TRBV5-6 and TRBJ1-5): DAGVTQSPTHLIKTRGQQVTLRCSPKSGHDTVSWYQQALGQGPQFIFQYYEEEERQRGNFPDRFSGHQFPNYSSELNVNALLLGDSALYLCASSRWREGQPQHFGDGTRLSIL.